This T cell receptor (beta chain) emerged from a study of PD-1 blockade in classical Hodgkin lymphoma. Whole-study findings and limits: Reported findings placed baseline TCR diversity lower in newly diagnosed patients (compared with healthy donors). Possible causes of repertoire differences, disease activity or prior therapy, remain undefined.

Time point: cycle 4 day 1 (C4D1), after six to seven weeks of nivolumab. No patient escaped relapse after autologous stem cell transplantation, and brentuximab vedotin exposure varied. V was trimmed by 5 bases and J by 7 bases, leaving 12 bases between them. The CDR3 loop spans 13 amino acids. In germline, CDR1 is LNHDA, CDR2 SQIVND (reference sequence). Assay: immunoSEQ multiplex PCR; the TCRdb copy retains only in-frame clones and omits some. There are under 40,000 clones in the sample; 77% occur only once, and around 9.5% lies in the top ten. In regard to this clone: The antigen remains undetermined.

The chain couples TRBV19 to TRBJ1-5; D is possibly TRBD1 (6 bases). The receptor's source is a human donor with classical Hodgkin lymphoma. The sequences come from peripheral blood mononuclear cells (PBMCs), collected before the fourth cycle of nivolumab. The CDR3 sequence: CASSPGVGQPQHF. As DNA, the CDR3 is TGTGCCAGTAGTCCAGGGGTAGGACAGCCCCAGCATTTT.